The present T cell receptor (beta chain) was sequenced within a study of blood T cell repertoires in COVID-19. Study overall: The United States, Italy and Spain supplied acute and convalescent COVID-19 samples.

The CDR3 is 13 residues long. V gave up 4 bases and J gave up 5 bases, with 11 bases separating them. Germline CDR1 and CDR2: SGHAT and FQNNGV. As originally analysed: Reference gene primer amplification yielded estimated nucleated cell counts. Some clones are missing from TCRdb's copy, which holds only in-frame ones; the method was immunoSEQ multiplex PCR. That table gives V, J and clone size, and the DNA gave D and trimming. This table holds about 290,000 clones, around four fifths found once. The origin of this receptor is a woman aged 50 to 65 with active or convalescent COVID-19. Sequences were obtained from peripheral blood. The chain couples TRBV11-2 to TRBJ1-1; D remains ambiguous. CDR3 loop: CASSSHEGTEAFF. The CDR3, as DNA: TGTGCCAGCAGCTCCCACGAGGGTACTGAAGCTTTCTTT.